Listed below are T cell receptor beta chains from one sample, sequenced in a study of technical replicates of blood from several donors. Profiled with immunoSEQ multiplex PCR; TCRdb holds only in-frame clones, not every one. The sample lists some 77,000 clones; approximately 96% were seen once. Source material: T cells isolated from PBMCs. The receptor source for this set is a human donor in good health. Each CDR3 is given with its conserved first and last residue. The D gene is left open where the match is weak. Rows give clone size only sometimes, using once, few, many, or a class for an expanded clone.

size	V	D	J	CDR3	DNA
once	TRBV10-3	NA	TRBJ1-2	CAITKNRDNHYGYTF	TGTGCCATCACCAAAAACCGGGACAACCACTATGGCTACACCTTC
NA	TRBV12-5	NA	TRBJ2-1	CATKSGLRNEQFF	TGTGCTACTAAGTCAGGGCTAAGGAATGAGCAGTTCTTC
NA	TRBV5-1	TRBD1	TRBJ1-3	CASSERTGDGNTIYF	TGCGCCAGCAGCGAAAGAACAGGGGATGGAAACACCATATATTTT
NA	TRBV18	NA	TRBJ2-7	CASSNTGSEQYF	TGTGCCAGCTCTAACACAGGGAGCGAGCAGTACTTC
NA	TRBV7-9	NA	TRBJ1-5	CASSLVGNPGQPQHF	TGTGCCAGCAGCTTAGTCGGGAACCCAGGTCAGCCCCAGCATTTT
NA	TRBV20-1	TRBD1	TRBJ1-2	CSVGTGGGYTF	TGCAGTGTCGGGACAGGTGGCGGCTACACCTTC
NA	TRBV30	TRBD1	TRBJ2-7	CAWEGQGTSEQYF	TGTGCCTGGGAGGGACAGGGTACGAGTGAGCAGTACTTC
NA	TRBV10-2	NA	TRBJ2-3	CASTGTSRTDTQYF	TGCGCCAGCACGGGGACTTCCCGCACAGATACGCAGTATTTT
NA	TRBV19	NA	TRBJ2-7	CASNETGDAWFEQYF	TGTGCCAGTAACGAAACAGGAGATGCTTGGTTCGAGCAGTACTTC
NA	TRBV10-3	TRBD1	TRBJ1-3	CAISDGTGGTIYF	TGTGCCATCAGTGACGGGACAGGAGGCACCATATATTTT
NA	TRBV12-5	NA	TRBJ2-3	CASGLSVTDTQYF	TGTGCTAGTGGTTTGTCAGTCACAGATACGCAGTATTTT